This is a list of T cell receptor beta chains from one sample in a study of blood T cell repertoires in COVID-19. This table comes from immunoSEQ multiplex PCR, and its TCRdb copy is limited to in-frame clones, with some not included. The sample lists 100,000 to 150,000 clones; about 79% were seen once. Sequencing was done on a sample of peripheral blood. The receptor source for this set is a woman aged 50 to 60 with acute or convalescent COVID-19. CDR3s leave out the opening cysteine and the closing phenylalanine or tryptophan. Size values are once, few and many counts, or a class for expanded clones, and some rows have none.

J gene: TRBJ1-5; clone size: NA; V gene: TRBV27; CDR3 protein: ASSLTVNNQPQH
J gene: TRBJ2-7; clone size: NA; V gene: TRBV19; CDR3 protein: ASSTLGGGGGEQY
J gene: TRBJ1-2; clone size: NA; V gene: TRBV2; CDR3 protein: ASSIKEGAGNGYT
J gene: TRBJ1-2; clone size: NA; V gene: TRBV14; CDR3 protein: ASSQGRYYGYT
J gene: TRBJ1-2; clone size: NA; V gene: TRBV5-1; CDR3 protein: ASSLNAGGFYGYT
J gene: TRBJ1-4; clone size: NA; V gene: TRBV5-5; CDR3 protein: ASSLIGATNEKLF
J gene: TRBJ1-2; clone size: NA; V gene: TRBV27; CDR3 protein: ASSSGSGAYGYT
J gene: TRBJ1-2; clone size: NA; V gene: TRBV30; CDR3 protein: AWSPSNYGYT
J gene: TRBJ1-1; clone size: NA; V gene: TRBV5-1; CDR3 protein: ASSLAGTGGPTEAF
J gene: TRBJ1-1; clone size: NA; V gene: TRBV12-3/TRBV12-4; CDR3 protein: ASFRGRVTEAF
J gene: TRBJ1-5; clone size: once; V gene: TRBV19; CDR3 protein: ASSTHQDRGNQPQH
J gene: TRBJ1-4; clone size: NA; V gene: TRBV6-6; CDR3 protein: ASSYRTGLSEKLF
J gene: TRBJ1-1; clone size: NA; V gene: TRBV28; CDR3 protein: ASSLLTGGMGTEAF
J gene: TRBJ1-4; clone size: once; V gene: TRBV7-9; CDR3 protein: ASRLQTGGNEKLF
J gene: TRBJ2-1; clone size: NA; V gene: TRBV27; CDR3 protein: ASSSGLASNEQF
J gene: TRBJ2-3; clone size: once; V gene: TRBV5-1; CDR3 protein: ASSYITSGVGDTQY
J gene: TRBJ2-7; clone size: NA; V gene: TRBV28; CDR3 protein: ASSSSGQGADEQY
J gene: TRBJ1-2; clone size: NA; V gene: TRBV11-2; CDR3 protein: ASSLDRGQGQGGGLYGYT
J gene: TRBJ2-1; clone size: NA; V gene: TRBV30; CDR3 protein: AWSGSGGNEQF
J gene: TRBJ2-7; clone size: few; V gene: TRBV28; CDR3 protein: ASSGGGNPYEQY
J gene: TRBJ2-4; clone size: NA; V gene: TRBV2; CDR3 protein: ASRRTGGFSGENIQY
J gene: TRBJ1-5; clone size: NA; V gene: TRBV10-2; CDR3 protein: ASSEPQEHSNQPQH
J gene: TRBJ2-7; clone size: NA; V gene: TRBV27; CDR3 protein: ASSLRDSGYEQY
J gene: TRBJ2-6; clone size: NA; V gene: TRBV5-1; CDR3 protein: ASSYSLGIGSSGANVLT
J gene: TRBJ2-1; clone size: few; V gene: TRBV6-5; CDR3 protein: ASRPGQGGNEQF
J gene: TRBJ1-1; clone size: NA; V gene: TRBV9; CDR3 protein: ASSVRMRDTEAF
J gene: TRBJ1-5; clone size: NA; V gene: TRBV10-3; CDR3 protein: ATTQASNQPQH
J gene: TRBJ2-7; clone size: NA; V gene: TRBV29-1; CDR3 protein: SGLDIAYEQY
J gene: TRBJ1-4; clone size: few; V gene: TRBV12-3/TRBV12-4; CDR3 protein: ASSRGHEKLF
J gene: TRBJ1-1; clone size: NA; V gene: TRBV7-8; CDR3 protein: ASSLARQGREAF
J gene: TRBJ1-2; clone size: NA; V gene: TRBV5-1; CDR3 protein: ASSLGQGSVGYT
J gene: TRBJ1-5; clone size: NA; V gene: TRBV4-1; CDR3 protein: ASSLRHNNQPQH
J gene: TRBJ2-4; clone size: once; V gene: TRBV27; CDR3 protein: ASSFGSTKNIQY
J gene: TRBJ1-1; clone size: NA; V gene: TRBV30; CDR3 protein: AWSPGQNTEAF
J gene: TRBJ1-1; clone size: NA; V gene: TRBV5-5; CDR3 protein: ASSLSQGLYTEAF
J gene: TRBJ2-2; clone size: NA; V gene: TRBV28; CDR3 protein: ASSFEAGELF
J gene: TRBJ1-3; clone size: NA; V gene: TRBV7-2; CDR3 protein: ASSPTPGTGNTIY
J gene: TRBJ1-1; clone size: NA; V gene: TRBV28; CDR3 protein: ASSIRPTVRTEAF
J gene: TRBJ1-4; clone size: NA; V gene: TRBV3-1/TRBV3-2; CDR3 protein: ASSHRGANEKLF
J gene: TRBJ2-1; clone size: once; V gene: TRBV6-1; CDR3 protein: ASSAARERGFNEQF
J gene: TRBJ2-2; clone size: NA; V gene: TRBV4-1; CDR3 protein: ASSHPGVTGELF
J gene: TRBJ2-7; clone size: NA; V gene: TRBV27; CDR3 protein: ASSFDRALGEQY
J gene: TRBJ1-2; clone size: NA; V gene: TRBV13; CDR3 protein: ASSLEQGVTH
J gene: TRBJ2-1; clone size: NA; V gene: TRBV9; CDR3 protein: ASSVSGTGIQF
J gene: TRBJ1-5; clone size: NA; V gene: TRBV19; CDR3 protein: ASSPLQGYSNQPQH
J gene: TRBJ1-2; clone size: NA; V gene: TRBV25-1; CDR3 protein: ASSDFLGTGGTNYGYT
J gene: TRBJ1-6; clone size: NA; V gene: TRBV30; CDR3 protein: AWTPQGGTSPLH
J gene: TRBJ2-1; clone size: few; V gene: TRBV4-1; CDR3 protein: ASSQDPAGQGANNEQF
J gene: TRBJ1-1; clone size: NA; V gene: TRBV5-8; CDR3 protein: ASSLRGGAHTEAF
J gene: TRBJ2-7; clone size: NA; V gene: TRBV3-1/TRBV3-2; CDR3 protein: ASSPGLAEPQY
J gene: TRBJ1-1; clone size: NA; V gene: TRBV18; CDR3 protein: ASSPREGDTEAF
J gene: TRBJ1-1; clone size: NA; V gene: TRBV3-1/TRBV3-2; CDR3 protein: ASSPYTWELNTEAF
J gene: TRBJ1-5; clone size: NA; V gene: TRBV24-1; CDR3 protein: ATSDPGGNQPQH
J gene: TRBJ1-3; clone size: NA; V gene: TRBV19; CDR3 protein: ASSTGSSGNTIY
J gene: TRBJ1-2; clone size: NA; V gene: TRBV5-5; CDR3 protein: ASSVRTGGPYYGYT
J gene: TRBJ1-3; clone size: NA; V gene: TRBV3-1/TRBV3-2; CDR3 protein: ASSQAVGNTIY
J gene: TRBJ1-6; clone size: once; V gene: TRBV18; CDR3 protein: ASSPWTGGSSYNSPLH